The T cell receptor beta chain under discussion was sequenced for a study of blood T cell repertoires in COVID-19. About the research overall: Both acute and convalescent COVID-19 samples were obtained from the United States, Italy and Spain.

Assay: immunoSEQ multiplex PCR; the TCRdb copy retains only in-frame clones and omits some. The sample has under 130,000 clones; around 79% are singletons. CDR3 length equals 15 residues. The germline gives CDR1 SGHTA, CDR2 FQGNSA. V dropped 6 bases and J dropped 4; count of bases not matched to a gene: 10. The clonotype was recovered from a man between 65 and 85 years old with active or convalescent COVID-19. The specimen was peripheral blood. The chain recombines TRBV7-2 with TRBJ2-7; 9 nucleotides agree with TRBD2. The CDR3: CASSRSGSGWYEQYF. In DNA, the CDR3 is TGTGCCAGCAGTCGTAGCGGGAGCGGGTGGTACGAGCAGTACTTC. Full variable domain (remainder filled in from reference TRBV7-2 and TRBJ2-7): GAGVSQSPSNKVTEKGKDVELRCDPISGHTALYWYRQSLGQGLEFLIYFQGNSAPDKSGLPSDRFSAERTGGSVSTLTIQRTQQEDSAVYLCASSRSGSGWYEQYFGPGTRLTVT.